This TCR beta chain was documented in a study of glioma-infiltrating T cells after dendritic cell vaccination. Indicated time point: after dendritic cell vaccination, including at tumor progression/relapse. Before vaccination, two weeks after the third vaccination, and at progression, PBMC were collected. The data were produced by immunoSEQ multiplex PCR, yet TCRdb's version contains in-frame clones alone and is incomplete. The repertoire holds approximately 50,000 clones, with over 65% as singletons. V lost 4 bases and J lost 0, with 16 bases in between. This CDR3 contains 17 residues. Germline CDR1 LGHNA, CDR2 YSLEER.

The clonotype was recovered from a human donor with glioblastoma. Source: blood, taken after dendritic cell vaccination. J is TRBJ1-3 and V is TRBV4-3, with D possibly matching TRBD1 (6 bases). The CDR3 spells CASSLSGTWSSGNTIYF. The CDR3 coding sequence is TGCGCCAGCAGCCTTTCCGGGACATGGAGCTCTGGAAACACCATATATTTT.